Below, 17 T cell receptor beta chains from the same sample are listed, as sequenced in a study of technical replicates of blood from a few donors. Using immunoSEQ multiplex PCR, the repertoire was profiled, and TCRdb retains in-frame clones only, with some absent. The data contain under 85,000 clones, about 92% of them seen just once; the ten biggest clones take up about 0.37%. The sample consisted of T cells isolated from PBMCs. All receptors come from a human donor in good health.

This chain joins TRBV4-3 and TRBJ2-7; D is unresolved. The CDR3 extends over 14 amino acids. Germline V lookup: CDR1 LGHNA, CDR2 YSLEER. The V gene lost 4 bases and the J gene lost 3 bases, with 13 bases spanning the gap. CDR3 DNA sequence: TGCGCCAGCAGCCCCTATGGATCGGGCTACGAGCAGTACTTC. Its protein product is CASSPYGSGYEQYF.

The chain carries TRBV5-1 and TRBJ1-5; D call uncertain. The V end was cut by 2 bases, the J end by 3 bases, with 6 bases between. CDR3 length: 13 residues. The germline V gene has CDR1 SGHRS and CDR2 YFSETQ. In nucleotides, the CDR3 is TGCGCCAGCAGCTTCCAGGACAATCAGCCCCAGCATTTT. It is translated as CASSFQDNQPQHF.

The rearrangement joins TRBV9 to TRBJ2-2; 8 positions match TRBD2. This CDR3 is 17 amino acids long. After removal of 3 bases from V and 0 bases from J, the junction contained 7 bases not matched to a gene. Germline CDR1 reads SGDLS; CDR2 reads YYNGEE. In DNA form, the CDR3 reads TGTGCCAGCAGCGCCTCCCGGACTAGCCCGAACACCGGGGAGCTGTTTTTT. It yields the protein CASSASRTSPNTGELFF.

V is TRBV6-1 and J is TRBJ1-3; D is undetermined. Germline values: CDR1 MNHNS, CDR2 SASEGT. This CDR3 region has 13 residues. The ends were cut back, 7 bases at V and 0 bases at J, with 7 bases in the middle. CDR3 region: CASIRGSGNTIYF. CDR3 in DNA: TGTGCCAGCATCCGGGGCTCTGGAAACACCATATATTTT.

The V gene is TRBV7-8, the J gene TRBJ2-1, with 7 bases fitting TRBD2. This CDR3 spans 15 amino acids. CDR1 and CDR2 (germline): SGHVS, FQNEAQ. The V segment lost 6 bases and the J segment 4 bases; nucleotides outside the gene matches: 9. The CDR3 sequence: CASSVAAGPYNEQFF. The DNA of the CDR3 is TGTGCCAGCAGTGTGGCAGCGGGACCTTACAATGAGCAGTTCTTC.

The rearrangement uses TRBV11-3 and TRBJ1-1; no definite D call. Germline-derived CDR1 and CDR2 are SGHNT and YENEEA. The CDR3 spans 13 residues. Trimming took off 2 bases at V and 1 base at J, with 5 bases between the two ends. The CDR3 bases are TGTGCCAGCAGCTTACTAGGGAACACTGAAGCTTTCTTT. This sequence encodes CASSLLGNTEAFF.

The V and J genes are TRBV7-3 and TRBJ2-6; 9 bases fit TRBD1. The CDR3 covers 18 residues. V shed 5 bases, J shed 2 bases, and the junction held 10 bases outside the gene matches. The germline V gene has CDR1 SGHTA and CDR2 FQGTGA. Here the CDR3 reads CASSTTGTGYAGANVLTF. In DNA, the CDR3 is TGTGCCAGCAGCACTACCGGGACAGGGTACGCTGGGGCCAACGTCCTGACTTTC.

The CDR3 nucleotides read TGTGCCACCGGGACTAGCGGGGGTCTCTACGAGCAGTACTTC. Protein product: CATGTSGGLYEQYF. The V and J genes are TRBV10-3 and TRBJ2-7; 14 bases line up with TRBD2. J gave up 3 bases and V 10 bases, and 5 bases lay outside the gene matches. Germline-derived CDR1 and CDR2 are ENHRY and SYGVKD. CDR3 length equals 14 residues.

CDR3 amino acids: CASSPRTGTSGSYEQYF. The CDR3 coding sequence is TGCGCCAGCAGCCCAAGAACCGGGACTAGCGGGAGCTACGAGCAGTACTTC. The J gene is TRBJ2-7, the V gene TRBV5-1, with TRBD2 identical over 14 bases. Germline lookup yields CDR1 SGHRS and CDR2 YFSETQ. V gave up 4 bases and J gave up 3 bases; unmatched junction bases: 9. CDR3 length: 17 residues.

This chain connects TRBV6-5 to TRBJ2-4, with a possible D match to TRBD2 (5 bases). Trimming left V 5 bases short and J 3 bases short, with 14 bases between. Looked up from germline, CDR1 is MNHEY and CDR2 is SVGAGI. The CDR3 runs to 15 residues. CDR3 protein: CASSPGYKGKNIQYF. The CDR3 coding sequence is TGTGCCAGCAGTCCGGGGTACAAGGGCAAAAACATTCAGTACTTC.

A note on this clone: Other DNA sequences in this sample translate to the same CDR3. The V call is TRBV6-5, the J call TRBJ1-2; 7 bases fit TRBD1. Germline-derived CDR1 and CDR2 are MNHEY and SVGAGI. V shed 3 bases and J 7 bases; nucleotides not matched to a gene: 11. CDR3 length equals 15 residues. This CDR3 is CASSYSKGGASGYTF. The CDR3 DNA is TGTGCCAGCAGTTATTCGAAAGGGGGCGCGAGTGGCTACACCTTC.

The chain couples TRBV13 to TRBJ2-3; TRBD2 matches 13 bases. This CDR3 comprises 19 residues. The V gene end was trimmed by 5 bases and the J gene end by 0 bases; junction bases not matched to a gene: 11. Germline-derived CDR1 and CDR2 are PRHDT and FYEKMQ (reference sequence). The CDR3 DNA sequence: TGTGCCAGCAGCCCAGCCACTAGCGGGAGGGCCTCGAGCACAGATACGCAGTATTTT. It encodes CASSPATSGRASSTDTQYF. The variable domain in full, completed from reference TRBV13 and TRBJ2-3, reads AAGVIQSPRHLIKEKRETATLKCYPIPRHDTVYWYQQGPGQDPQFLISFYEKMQSDKGSIPDRFSAQQFSDYHSELNMSSLELGDSALYFCASSPATSGRASSTDTQYFGPGTRLTVL.

The chain combines TRBV11-3 with TRBJ1-5; a weak D match, TRBD1 (6 bases). Germline loops: CDR1 SGHNT, CDR2 YENEEA. The V end was cut by 4 bases, the J end by 6 bases, with 10 bases between. The CDR3 covers 13 residues. The CDR3 DNA sequence: TGTGCCAGCAGCTGGGGAGGGGGTCAGCCCCAGCATTTT. It encodes CASSWGGGQPQHF. Filled out from reference TRBV11-3 and TRBJ1-5, the complete variable domain reads EAGVVQSPRYKIIEKKQPVAFWCNPISGHNTLYWYLQNLGQGPELLIRYENEEAVDDSQLPKDRFSAERLKGVDSTLKIQPAELGDSAVYLCASSWGGGQPQHFGDGTRLSIL.

The gene calls are TRBV11-2 and TRBJ2-2; possibly TRBD2 for D (6 bases). This CDR3 spans 14 amino acids. Germline V CDR1 and CDR2: SGHAT, FQNNGV. V was clipped by 1 base and J by 5 bases, with 8 bases between them. CDR3 amino acids: CASSLVGGTGELFF. The DNA of the CDR3 is TGTGCCAGCAGCTTAGTTGGGGGGACCGGGGAGCTGTTTTTT.

The chain joins TRBV5-6 to TRBJ1-1, with 8 bases matching TRBD1. Germline V gives CDR1 SGHDT, CDR2 YYEEEE. The CDR3 runs 15 residues. With 0 bases clipped from V and 0 bases from J, the junction kept 1 base outside the gene matches. The DNA for the CDR3 is TGTGCCAGCAGCTTGGGGACAGGGTTGAACACTGAAGCTTTCTTT. Protein sequence: CASSLGTGLNTEAFF.

In this sample, this clone turned up once. In the same sample, other DNA sequences code for this CDR3. The V and J genes are TRBV9 and TRBJ2-1; D ambiguous. This CDR3 contains 14 residues. V was shortened by 0 bases and J by 3 bases, with 7 bases between the two germline ends. Germline V CDR1 and CDR2: SGDLS, YYNGEE. This CDR3 reads CASSVGGSYNEQFF. The CDR3 DNA follows: TGTGCCAGCAGCGTAGGTGGTAGCTACAATGAGCAGTTCTTC.

The rearrangement joins TRBV29-1 to TRBJ2-7, with TRBD2 matching over 10 bases. From germline, CDR1 is SQVTM and CDR2 ANQGSEA. With 7 bases clipped from V and 7 bases from J, the junction kept 16 bases outside the gene matches. The CDR3 has 15 residues. CDR3 DNA: TGCAGCGCCATAGGTAGCCTAGCGGGAGTAGGGGAGCAGTACTTC. As protein: CSAIGSLAGVGEQYF.